In this sample, the clone carrying this T cell receptor (beta chain) turned up many times. What it binds is not known. The data derive from a study of response to subunit inactivated influenza vaccine. General study results and limits: The authors put forward the suggestion that each seasonal influenza vaccination may bring in only a limited number of new T cells.

TCRdb reprocessed the RT-PCR reads via MiXCR and lists one record per CDR3 protein. The sample has 300,000 to 350,000 distinct CDR3 sequences; about 20% are singletons. Trimming took off 1 base at V and 11 bases at J, with 15 bases between the two ends. Germline CDR1 reads MNHNS; CDR2 reads SASEGT. The CDR3 has 14 amino acids. This rearrangement joins TRBV6-1 to TRBJ1-5; no clear D gene. The sequences come from PBMCs from blood, collected about 20 months after vaccination. This clonotype was sampled from a man aged 45-69 years who received an inactivated influenza vaccine. The CDR3 sequence: CASSEGGEGGSQHF. In DNA form, the CDR3 reads TGTGCCAGCAGTGAAGGCGGGGAGGGAGGATCCCAGCATTTT.